Below are 21 T cell receptor beta chains sequenced from a single sample in a study of cytomegalovirus exposure and HLA in healthy donors. The study ran its PCR with 60 Vbeta and 13 Jbeta primers. Data came from immunoSEQ multiplex PCR; TCRdb stores just in-frame clones and leaves some out. The table records 90,000 to 150,000 clones, roughly four fifths of them present only once. Material: PBMCs. The receptor source for this set is a woman in her thirties or forties in good health and CMV-seropositive.

The J gene is TRBJ1-2, the V gene TRBV18, with D hard to call. The germline V gene has CDR1 KGHSH and CDR2 LQKENI. The CDR3 contains 13 residues. Trimming took off 5 bases at V and 4 bases at J, with 11 bases between the two ends. In DNA form, the CDR3 reads TGTGCCAGCTCAACGGGTTGGAGCTATGGCTACACCTTC. Residues: CASSTGWSYGYTF.

The V call is TRBV28, the J call TRBJ1-5; tentative D call: TRBD1 (5 bases). Trimming removed 5 bases at V and 6 bases at J, with 11 bases between. CDR3 length equals 13 residues. CDR1 MDHEN and CDR2 SYDVKM come from the germline V gene. CDR3: CASSPSGIQPQHF. The CDR3 DNA reads as TGTGCCAGCAGTCCATCAGGGATTCAGCCCCAGCATTTT.

The chain employs TRBV4-3 and TRBJ2-4, with TRBD1 matching 10 bases. V trimming: 0 bases; J trimming: 6 bases; junction bases outside the gene matches: 2. The CDR3 sequence is 15 residues long. Germline CDR1 and CDR2: LGHNA and YSLEER. CDR3 nucleotides: TGCGCCAGCAGCCAAGATCGGGACAGGGGAAACATTCAGTACTTC. This sequence encodes CASSQDRDRGNIQYF.

The chain combines TRBV28 with TRBJ1-1; 9 nucleotides align to TRBD1. With 5 bases clipped from V and 3 bases from J, the junction kept 4 bases outside the gene matches. The CDR3 covers 14 residues. CDR1 and CDR2 (germline): MDHEN, SYDVKM. The CDR3: CASSIGQGHTEAFF. The DNA of the CDR3 is TGTGCCAGCAGTATCGGACAGGGGCACACTGAAGCTTTCTTT. Drawing the rest from reference TRBV28 and TRBJ1-1, the complete variable domain is DVKVTQSSRYLVKRTGEKVFLECVQDMDHENMFWYRQDPGLGLRLIYFSYDVKMKEKGDIPEGYSVSREKKERFSLILESASTNQTSMYLCASSIGQGHTEAFFGQGTRLTVV.

The chain carries TRBV11-1 and TRBJ2-1; 12 bases line up with TRBD2. V shed 5 bases, J shed 7 bases, and the junction held 15 bases outside the gene matches. The germline CDR1 and CDR2 sequences are SGHAT and FQDESV (reference sequence). The CDR3 totals 18 residues. In nucleotides, the CDR3 is TGTGCCAGCAGCAAAATCGGGACTAGCGGGCATTTTAGGAATGAGCAGTTCTTC. Protein sequence: CASSKIGTSGHFRNEQFF. The variable domain in full, with the rest retrieved from reference TRBV11-1 and TRBJ2-1, is EAEVAQSPRYKITEKSQAVAFWCDPISGHATLYWYRQILGQGPELLVQFQDESVVDDSQLPKDRFSAERLKGVDSTLKIQPAELGDSAMYLCASSKIGTSGHFRNEQFFGPGTRLTVL.

To note about this clone: Distinct nucleotide sequences in the sample also encode this CDR3. The CDR3 nucleotides read TGTGCCAGCAGCGTAGTCGGCGGAGGCTACACCTTC. Translated, it gives CASSVVGGGYTF. The chain links TRBV9 to TRBJ1-2, with D hard to call. Trimming left V 0 bases short and J 8 bases short, with 8 bases between. From germline, CDR1 is SGDLS and CDR2 YYNGEE. The CDR3 has 12 residues.

The V gene is TRBV20-1, the J gene TRBJ1-2; no clear D gene. The CDR3 loop spans 11 amino acids. CDR1 is DFQATT and CDR2 is SNEGSKA in the germline V gene (reference sequence). The V gene lost 3 bases and the J gene lost 6 bases, with 8 bases spanning the gap. CDR3 loop: CSARAQHGYTF. The CDR3 DNA is TGCAGTGCTAGGGCACAGCATGGCTACACCTTC.

V and J are TRBV15 and TRBJ1-3; D possibly corresponds to TRBD1 (6 bases). Per germline, CDR1 LNHNV and CDR2 YYDKDF (reference sequence). V was trimmed by 4 bases and J by 4 bases, leaving 17 bases between them. The CDR3 extends over 16 amino acids. The CDR3 reads CATSTPGGASGNTIYF. CDR3 coding DNA: TGTGCCACCAGCACCCCGGGGGGCGCTTCGGGAAACACCATATATTTT.

This rearrangement joins TRBV6-1 to TRBJ2-1; 9 bases map to TRBD2. Germline assignment: CDR1 MNHNS and CDR2 SASEGT. The CDR3 is 18 amino acids. Losses at the gene ends were 4 bases for V and 4 bases for J; bases not matched to a gene: 14. The CDR3 loop reads CASSASGGQPGRYNEQFF. The CDR3 DNA reads TGTGCCAGCAGTGCCAGCGGGGGGCAACCGGGGAGGTACAATGAGCAGTTCTTC.

The rearrangement links TRBV28 to TRBJ1-2; 7 bases match TRBD1. V shed 5 bases, J shed 2 bases, and the junction held 8 bases outside the gene matches. CDR3 length: 15 residues. Germline loops: CDR1 MDHEN, CDR2 SYDVKM. CDR3 protein: CASSDWTGKNYGYTF. CDR3 in DNA: TGTGCCAGCAGTGATTGGACAGGAAAAAACTATGGCTACACCTTC.

This clone has a handful of counts. The V gene is TRBV9, the J gene TRBJ1-4; D uncertain. The CDR3 extends over 15 amino acids. The germline V gene has CDR1 SGDLS and CDR2 YYNGEE. V dropped 4 bases and J dropped 6 bases, with 16 bases sitting between them. CDR3 protein: CASSPRRVTDEKLFF. The CDR3, as DNA: TGTGCCAGCAGCCCGAGGAGGGTTACGGATGAAAAACTGTTTTTT. Together with reference TRBV9 and TRBJ1-4, the CDR3 gives the full variable domain: DSGVTQTPKHLITATGQRVTLRCSPRSGDLSVYWYQQSLDQGLQFLIQYYNGEERAKGNILERFSAQQFPDLHSELNLSSLELGDSALYFCASSPRRVTDEKLFFGSGTQLSVL.

The chain has TRBV28 and TRBJ2-5, with a tentative D call TRBD1 (6 bases). Trimming left V 4 bases short and J 2 bases short, with 11 bases between. The CDR3 contains 14 residues. CDR1 and CDR2 (germline): MDHEN, SYDVKM. The chain's CDR3 is CASSYAGVQETQYF. The CDR3 DNA reads TGTGCCAGCAGTTATGCAGGGGTACAAGAGACCCAGTACTTC.

This chain uses TRBV7-9 with TRBJ2-3; D perhaps matches TRBD1 (5 bases). This CDR3 spans 13 amino acids. Germline values: CDR1 SEHNR, CDR2 FQNEAQ (reference sequence). V shed 8 bases and J shed 3 bases, with 12 bases lying between them. The CDR3 region has the DNA TGTGCCAGCGGCCCAGGGCATACAGATACGCAGTATTTT. It yields the protein CASGPGHTDTQYF. The entire variable domain, with the rest obtained from reference TRBV7-9 and TRBJ2-3, is as follows: DTGVSQNPRHKITKRGQNVTFRCDPISEHNRLYWYRQTLGQGPEFLTYFQNEAQLEKSRLLSDRFSAERPKGSFSTLEIQRTEQGDSAMYLCASGPGHTDTQYFGPGTRLTVL.

This clone was picked up a small number of times. The chain joins TRBV10-3 to TRBJ1-1; tentatively, D is TRBD1 (6 bases). CDR1 is ENHRY, CDR2 SYGVKD, per germline. V shed 8 bases and J shed 0 bases, with 10 bases lying between them. CDR3 size: 13 residues. CDR3 sequence: CAIQQGLNTEAFF. The CDR3 DNA reads TGTGCCATCCAACAGGGTTTGAACACTGAAGCTTTCTTT.

This clone was seen a single time. This sequence joins TRBV5-1 and TRBJ2-5; 9 positions match TRBD2. Germline lookup yields CDR1 SGHRS and CDR2 YFSETQ. V lost 4 bases and J lost 5; bases outside the gene matches: 9. The CDR3 sequence is 15 residues long. In DNA, the CDR3 is TGCGCCAGCAGCCTAGGGACTAGCCCGCCGGAGACCCAGTACTTC. As protein: CASSLGTSPPETQYF.

The chain has TRBV19 and TRBJ2-3; TRBD2 aligns across 12 bases. J was trimmed by 3 bases and V by 5 bases; bases with no gene match: 3. Germline V gene lookup returns CDR1 LNHDA and CDR2 SQIVND (reference sequence). CDR3 size: 15 residues. The CDR3 sequence is CASSLAGGPTDTQYF. CDR3 sequence (DNA): TGTGCCAGTAGTCTAGCGGGAGGGCCAACAGATACGCAGTATTTT.

This chain connects TRBV11-2 to TRBJ1-4; no reliable D call. Germline loops: CDR1 SGHAT, CDR2 FQNNGV. The V and J ends lost 2 bases and 6 bases respectively, with 10 bases between them. CDR3 length: 14 residues. In DNA form, the CDR3 reads TGTGCCAGCAGCTTAAGACCGGCGGATGAAAAACTGTTTTTT. Translated, it gives CASSLRPADEKLFF. Filled out from reference TRBV11-2 and TRBJ1-4, the complete variable domain reads EAGVAQSPRYKIIEKRQSVAFWCNPISGHATLYWYQQILGQGPKLLIQFQNNGVVDDSQLPKDRFSAERLKGVDSTLKIQPAKLEDSAVYLCASSLRPADEKLFFGSGTQLSVL.

The V call is TRBV5-1, the J call TRBJ2-3; D remains ambiguous. Germline values: CDR1 SGHRS, CDR2 YFSETQ. The CDR3 totals 14 residues. Trimming stripped 4 bases from V and 0 bases from J, with 9 bases between. The CDR3 coding sequence is TGCGCCAGCAGCGGCTCCTCTAGCACAGATACGCAGTATTTT. Protein sequence: CASSGSSSTDTQYF.

The chain recombines TRBV5-5 with TRBJ2-7; D is ambiguous. The CDR3 contains 13 residues. The V and J ends lost 1 base and 0 bases respectively, with 5 bases between them. Germline V lookup: CDR1 SGHKS, CDR2 YYEKEE (reference sequence). DNA of the CDR3: TGTGCCAGCAGCTTGCTTAACTCCTACGAGCAGTACTTC. The encoded protein is CASSLLNSYEQYF.

This chain uses TRBV5-6 with TRBJ1-2, with D perhaps matching TRBD1 (6 bases). Germline V lookup: CDR1 SGHDT, CDR2 YYEEEE. The CDR3 contains 14 residues. Between the trimmed V and J ends, which lost 4 bases and 4 bases, there was a span of 14 bases. This CDR3 is CASSTGQSVYGYTF. CDR3 sequence (DNA): TGTGCCAGCAGCACCGGACAGTCGGTCTATGGCTACACCTTC.

This clone was observed a few times. This chain joins TRBV11-2 and TRBJ2-1, with 11 positions matching TRBD2. The trim removed 5 bases at V and 4 bases at J, leaving 7 bases unmatched. Germline values: CDR1 SGHAT, CDR2 FQNNGV. The CDR3 loop spans 16 amino acids. CDR3 loop: CASSDPGTSGYNEQFF. The DNA for the CDR3 is TGTGCCAGCAGCGACCCCGGGACTAGCGGATACAATGAGCAGTTCTTC.